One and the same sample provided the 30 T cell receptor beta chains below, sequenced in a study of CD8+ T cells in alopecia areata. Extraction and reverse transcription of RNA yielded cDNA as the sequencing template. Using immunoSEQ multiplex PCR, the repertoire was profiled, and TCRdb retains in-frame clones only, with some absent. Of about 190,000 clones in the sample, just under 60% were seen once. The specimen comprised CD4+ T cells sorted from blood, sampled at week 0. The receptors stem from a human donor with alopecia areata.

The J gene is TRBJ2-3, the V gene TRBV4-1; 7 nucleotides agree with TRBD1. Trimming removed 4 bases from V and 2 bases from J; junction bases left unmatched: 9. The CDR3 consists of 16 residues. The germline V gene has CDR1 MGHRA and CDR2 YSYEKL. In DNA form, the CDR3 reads TGCGCCAGCAGCCCGACCCGGACAGGCCACACAGATACGCAGTATTTT. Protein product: CASSPTRTGHTDTQYF.

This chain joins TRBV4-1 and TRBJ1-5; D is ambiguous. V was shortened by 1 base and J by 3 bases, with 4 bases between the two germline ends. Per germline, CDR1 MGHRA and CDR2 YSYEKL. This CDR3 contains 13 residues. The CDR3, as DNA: TGCGCCAGCAGCCAAGTGAACAATCAGCCCCAGCATTTT. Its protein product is CASSQVNNQPQHF.

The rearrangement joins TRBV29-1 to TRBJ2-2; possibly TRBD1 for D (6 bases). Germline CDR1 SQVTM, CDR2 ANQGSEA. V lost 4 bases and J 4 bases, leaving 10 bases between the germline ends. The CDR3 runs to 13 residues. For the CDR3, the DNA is TGCAGCGTTGGTGACAGGCCCACCGGGGAGCTGTTTTTT. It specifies CSVGDRPTGELFF.

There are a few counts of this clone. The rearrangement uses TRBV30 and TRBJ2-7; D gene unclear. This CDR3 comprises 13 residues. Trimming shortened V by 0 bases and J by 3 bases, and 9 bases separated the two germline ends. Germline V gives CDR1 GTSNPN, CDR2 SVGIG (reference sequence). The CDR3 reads CAWSVRNFYEQYF. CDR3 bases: TGTGCCTGGAGTGTACGGAACTTCTACGAGCAGTACTTC.

CDR3 sequence: CASENSGMSEQYF. CDR3 DNA: TGTGCCAGCGAAAACTCAGGGATGAGCGAGCAGTACTTC. The chain couples TRBV2 to TRBJ2-7; D may be TRBD1 (5 bases). Germline lookup yields CDR1 SNHLY and CDR2 FYNNEI. Trimming shortened V by 8 bases and J by 6 bases, and 17 bases separated the two germline ends. The CDR3 consists of 13 residues.

CDR3 region: CASTRGQGSEKLFF. The CDR3 nucleotides are TGTGCCAGCACCCGTGGCCAGGGGAGTGAAAAACTGTTTTTT. The chain recombines TRBV6-5 with TRBJ1-4, with a possible D match to TRBD1 (6 bases). Germline V gene data show CDR1 as MNHEY and CDR2 as SVGAGI. The CDR3 has 14 amino acids. The V gene lost 7 bases and the J gene lost 7 bases, with 16 bases spanning the gap.

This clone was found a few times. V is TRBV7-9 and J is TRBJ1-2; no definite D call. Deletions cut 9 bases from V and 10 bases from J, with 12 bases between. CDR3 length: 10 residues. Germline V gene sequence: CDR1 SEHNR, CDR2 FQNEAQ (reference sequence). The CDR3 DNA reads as TGTGCCAGTTCCCTGAAGGCCTACACCTTC. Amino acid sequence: CASSLKAYTF.

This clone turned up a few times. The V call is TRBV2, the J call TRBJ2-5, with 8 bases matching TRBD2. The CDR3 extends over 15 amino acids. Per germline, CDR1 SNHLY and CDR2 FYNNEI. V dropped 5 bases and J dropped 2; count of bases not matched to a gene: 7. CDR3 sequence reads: CASSKTGTSQETQYF. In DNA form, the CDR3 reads TGTGCCAGCAGTAAAACCGGGACTAGTCAAGAGACCCAGTACTTC.

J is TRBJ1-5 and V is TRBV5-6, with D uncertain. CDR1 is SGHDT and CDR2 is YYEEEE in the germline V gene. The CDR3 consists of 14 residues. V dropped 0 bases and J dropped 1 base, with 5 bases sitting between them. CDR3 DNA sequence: TGTGCCAGCAGCTTGGCGGCCAGCAATCAGCCCCAGCATTTT. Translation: CASSLAASNQPQHF.

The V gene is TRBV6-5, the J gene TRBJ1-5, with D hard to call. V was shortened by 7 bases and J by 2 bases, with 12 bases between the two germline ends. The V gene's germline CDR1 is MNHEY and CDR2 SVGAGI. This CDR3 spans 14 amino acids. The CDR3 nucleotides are TGTGCCAGCACCAGCCAGGCGGGCAATCAGCCCCAGCATTTT. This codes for CASTSQAGNQPQHF.

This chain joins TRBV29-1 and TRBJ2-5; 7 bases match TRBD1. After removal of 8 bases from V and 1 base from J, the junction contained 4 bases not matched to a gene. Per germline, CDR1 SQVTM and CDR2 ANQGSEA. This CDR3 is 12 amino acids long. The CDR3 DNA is TGCAGCACATCAGGGGGCCAAGAGACCCAGTACTTC. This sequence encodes CSTSGGQETQYF.

CDR3 loop: CASILRYSGGNTGELFF. The CDR3 nucleotides read TGTGCCAGCATCCTCCGCTATAGCGGGGGGAACACCGGGGAGCTGTTTTTT. V and J are TRBV28 and TRBJ2-2; TRBD2 aligns across 9 bases. V lost 7 bases and J lost 1; bases outside the gene matches: 10. The CDR3 contains 17 residues. CDR1 is MDHEN, CDR2 SYDVKM, per germline.

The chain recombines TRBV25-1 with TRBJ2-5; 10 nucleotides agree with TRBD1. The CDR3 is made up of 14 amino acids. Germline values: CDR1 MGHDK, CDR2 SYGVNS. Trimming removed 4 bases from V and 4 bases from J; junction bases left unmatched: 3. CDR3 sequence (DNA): TGTGCCAGCAGTGGGGACAGGGGCACAGAGACCCAGTACTTC. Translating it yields CASSGDRGTETQYF.

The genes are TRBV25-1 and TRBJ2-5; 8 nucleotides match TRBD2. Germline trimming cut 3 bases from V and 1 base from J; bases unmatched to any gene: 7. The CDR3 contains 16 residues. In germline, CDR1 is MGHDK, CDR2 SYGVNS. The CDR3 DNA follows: TGTGCCAGCAGTGAGCAGGGTCGGGGGGGCCAAGAGACCCAGTACTTC. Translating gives CASSEQGRGGQETQYF.

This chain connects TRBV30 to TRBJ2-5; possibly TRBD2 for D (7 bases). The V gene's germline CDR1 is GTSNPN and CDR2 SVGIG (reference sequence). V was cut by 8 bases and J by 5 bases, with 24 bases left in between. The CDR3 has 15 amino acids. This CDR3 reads CAHKSRGGARETQYF. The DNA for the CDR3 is TGTGCCCACAAATCTCGAGGGGGGGCTCGGGAGACCCAGTACTTC. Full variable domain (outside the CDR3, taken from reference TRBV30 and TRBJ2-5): SQTIHQWPATLVQPVGSPLSLECTVEGTSNPNLYWYRQAAGRGLQLLFYSVGIGQISSEVPQNLSASRPQDRQFILSSKKLLLSDSGFYLCAHKSRGGARETQYFGPGTRLLVL.

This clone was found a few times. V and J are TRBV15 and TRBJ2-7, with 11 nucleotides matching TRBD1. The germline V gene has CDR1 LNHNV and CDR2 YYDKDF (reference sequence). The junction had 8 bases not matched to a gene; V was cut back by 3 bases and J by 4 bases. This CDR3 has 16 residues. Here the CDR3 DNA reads TGTGCCACCAGCAGTTCAACGGACAGGGGGCTGTACGAGCAGTACTTC. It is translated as CATSSSTDRGLYEQYF.

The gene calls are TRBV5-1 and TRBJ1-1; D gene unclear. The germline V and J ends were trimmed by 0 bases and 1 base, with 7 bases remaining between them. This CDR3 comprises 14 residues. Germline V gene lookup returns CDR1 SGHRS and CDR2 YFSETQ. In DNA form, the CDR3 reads TGCGCCAGCAGCTTGGTTAGTTCGAACACTGAAGCTTTCTTT. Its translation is CASSLVSSNTEAFF.

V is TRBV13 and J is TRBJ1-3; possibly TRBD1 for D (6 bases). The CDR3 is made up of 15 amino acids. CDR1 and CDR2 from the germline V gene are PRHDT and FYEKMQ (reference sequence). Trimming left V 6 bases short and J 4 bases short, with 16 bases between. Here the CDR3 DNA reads TGTGCCAGCAGGCTACAGGGTATGAGAGGAAACACCATATATTTT. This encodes CASRLQGMRGNTIYF. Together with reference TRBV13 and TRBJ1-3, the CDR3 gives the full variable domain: AAGVIQSPRHLIKEKRETATLKCYPIPRHDTVYWYQQGPGQDPQFLISFYEKMQSDKGSIPDRFSAQQFSDYHSELNMSSLELGDSALYFCASRLQGMRGNTIYFGEGSWLTVV.

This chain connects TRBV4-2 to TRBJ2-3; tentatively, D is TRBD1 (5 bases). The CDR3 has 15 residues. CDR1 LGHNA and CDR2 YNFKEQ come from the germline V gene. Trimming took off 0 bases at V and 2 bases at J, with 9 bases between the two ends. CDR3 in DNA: TGTGCCAGCAGCCAAGATGGGGCGTACACAGATACGCAGTATTTT. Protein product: CASSQDGAYTDTQYF.

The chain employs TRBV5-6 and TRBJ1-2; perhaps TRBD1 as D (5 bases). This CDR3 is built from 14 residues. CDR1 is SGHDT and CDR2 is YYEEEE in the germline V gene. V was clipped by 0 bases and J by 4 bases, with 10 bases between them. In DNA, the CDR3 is TGTGCCAGCAGCTTGGACAGGCGCCGCTATGGCTACACCTTC. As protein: CASSLDRRRYGYTF. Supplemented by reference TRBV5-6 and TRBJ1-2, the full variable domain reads DAGVTQSPTHLIKTRGQQVTLRCSPKSGHDTVSWYQQALGQGPQFIFQYYEEEERQRGNFPDRFSGHQFPNYSSELNVNALLLGDSALYLCASSLDRRRYGYTFGSGTRLTVV.

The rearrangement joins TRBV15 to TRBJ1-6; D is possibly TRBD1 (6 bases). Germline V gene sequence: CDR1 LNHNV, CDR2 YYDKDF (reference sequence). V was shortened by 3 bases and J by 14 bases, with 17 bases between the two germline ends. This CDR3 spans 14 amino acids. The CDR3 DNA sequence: TGTGCCACCAGCAGGGGAGGACAGCCACTCACCCTCCACTTT. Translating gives CATSRGGQPLTLHF.

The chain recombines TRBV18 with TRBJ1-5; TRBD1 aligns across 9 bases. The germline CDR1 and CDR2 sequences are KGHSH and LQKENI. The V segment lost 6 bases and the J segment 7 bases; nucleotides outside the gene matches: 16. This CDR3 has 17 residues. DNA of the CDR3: TGTGCCAGCTCTTACGGACAGGGGAAAGATCTGGGGCAGCCCCAGCATTTT. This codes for CASSYGQGKDLGQPQHF. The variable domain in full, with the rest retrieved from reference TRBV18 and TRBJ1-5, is NAGVMQNPRHLVRRRGQEARLRCSPMKGHSHVYWYRQLPEEGLKFMVYLQKENIIDESGMPKERFSAEFPKEGPSILRIQQVVRGDSAAYFCASSYGQGKDLGQPQHFGDGTRLSIL.

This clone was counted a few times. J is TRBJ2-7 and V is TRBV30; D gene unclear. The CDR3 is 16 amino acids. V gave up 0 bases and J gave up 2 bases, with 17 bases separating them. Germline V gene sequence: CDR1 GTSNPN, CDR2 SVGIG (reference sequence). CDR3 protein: CAWSVRRPSNPYEQYF. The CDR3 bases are TGTGCCTGGAGTGTCAGAAGGCCTTCAAACCCCTACGAGCAGTACTTC.

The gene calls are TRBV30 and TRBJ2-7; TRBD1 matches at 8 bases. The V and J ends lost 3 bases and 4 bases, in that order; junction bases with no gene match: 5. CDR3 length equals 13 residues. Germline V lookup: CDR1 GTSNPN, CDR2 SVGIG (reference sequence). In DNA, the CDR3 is TGTGCCTGGAGCAGGGGGCTGGGGTACGAGCAGTACTTC. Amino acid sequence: CAWSRGLGYEQYF.

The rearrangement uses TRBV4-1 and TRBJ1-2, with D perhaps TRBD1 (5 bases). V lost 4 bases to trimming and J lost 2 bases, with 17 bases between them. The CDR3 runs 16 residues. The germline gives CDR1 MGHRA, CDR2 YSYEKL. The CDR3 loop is CASSLPSWTRNYGYTF. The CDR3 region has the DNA TGCGCCAGCAGCCTCCCCTCTTGGACACGCAACTATGGCTACACCTTC.

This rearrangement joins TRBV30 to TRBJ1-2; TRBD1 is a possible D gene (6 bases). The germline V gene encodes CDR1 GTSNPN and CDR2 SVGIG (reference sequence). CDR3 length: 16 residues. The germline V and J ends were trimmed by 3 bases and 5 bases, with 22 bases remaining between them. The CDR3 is CAWRRSGAGSGYGYTF. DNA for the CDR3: TGTGCCTGGAGGAGATCGGGGGCTGGCTCGGGATATGGCTACACCTTC.

The CDR3, as DNA: TGTGCCAGCAGAAAATACAATGAGCAGTTCTTC. This codes for CASRKYNEQFF. The chain links TRBV21-1 to TRBJ2-1. TRBV21-1 has pseudogene status. The CDR3 has 11 residues.

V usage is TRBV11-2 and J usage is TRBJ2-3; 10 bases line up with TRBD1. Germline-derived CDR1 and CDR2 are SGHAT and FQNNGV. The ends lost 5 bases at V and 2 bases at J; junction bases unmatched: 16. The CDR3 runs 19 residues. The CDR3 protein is CASSHPGTGVSAYTDTQYF. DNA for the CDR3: TGTGCCAGCAGCCACCCCGGGACAGGGGTTAGCGCTTACACAGATACGCAGTATTTT.

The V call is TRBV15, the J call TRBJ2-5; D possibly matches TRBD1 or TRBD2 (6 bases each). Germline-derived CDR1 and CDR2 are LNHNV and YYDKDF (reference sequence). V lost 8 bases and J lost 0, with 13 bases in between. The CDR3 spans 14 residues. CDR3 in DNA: TGTGCCACCGAACGGGGGCCGTACCAAGAGACCCAGTACTTC. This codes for CATERGPYQETQYF.

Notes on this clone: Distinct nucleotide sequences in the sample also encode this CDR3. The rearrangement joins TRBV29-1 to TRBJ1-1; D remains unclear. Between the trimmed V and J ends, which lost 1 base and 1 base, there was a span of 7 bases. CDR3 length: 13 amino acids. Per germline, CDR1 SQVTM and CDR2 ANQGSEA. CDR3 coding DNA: TGCAGCGTTGAAGGGCGGGCGAACACTGAAGCTTTCTTT. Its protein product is CSVEGRANTEAFF.